This T cell receptor (beta chain) was retrieved from a study of T cell changes during pregnancy in multiple sclerosis. TCRdb's table, derived via immunoSEQ multiplex PCR, lists solely in-frame clones and lacks some. The sample shows 90,000 to 95,000 clones, approximately 94% of them seen only once. Trimming took 8 bases from V and 5 from J; bases not matched to a gene: 12. Per germline, CDR1 ENHRY and CDR2 SYGVKD. The CDR3 consists of 15 residues. The sample consisted of peripheral blood, taken in the third trimester of pregnancy. The J gene is TRBJ1-1, the V gene TRBV10-3; 9 bases are a match to TRBD1. The TCR sequence derives from a female donor with multiple sclerosis, enrolled in a pregnancy study. The CDR3 protein is CAISGQGRRKTEAFF. CDR3 coding DNA: TGTGCCATCTCTGGACAGGGGAGGAGGAAAACTGAAGCTTTCTTT.